This T cell receptor beta chain originates from a study of cytomegalovirus exposure and HLA in healthy donors. Study-wide findings and caveats: Several V segments, TRBV6-2 and TRBV6-3 among them, could not be told apart and were dropped. Among immune exposure information, only CMV serostatus was available.

As for this clone: Its specificity is unknown.

Primers for the PCR totalled 60 Vbeta and 13 Jbeta. Data came from immunoSEQ multiplex PCR; TCRdb stores just in-frame clones and leaves some out. The sample lists about 210,000 clones; about 80% were seen once. This CDR3 is built from 14 residues. V gave up 4 bases and J gave up 6 bases; unmatched junction bases: 7. Germline CDR1 LNHDA, CDR2 SQIVND (reference sequence). The sequencing sample was made of PBMCs. This TCR came from a man aged 40-55 years in good health and CMV-seropositive. The rearrangement joins TRBV19 to TRBJ1-1; 8 positions match TRBD1. The CDR3 loop reads CASSRQGRLAEAFF. CDR3 DNA sequence: TGTGCCAGTAGTAGACAGGGGCGATTAGCTGAAGCTTTCTTT.